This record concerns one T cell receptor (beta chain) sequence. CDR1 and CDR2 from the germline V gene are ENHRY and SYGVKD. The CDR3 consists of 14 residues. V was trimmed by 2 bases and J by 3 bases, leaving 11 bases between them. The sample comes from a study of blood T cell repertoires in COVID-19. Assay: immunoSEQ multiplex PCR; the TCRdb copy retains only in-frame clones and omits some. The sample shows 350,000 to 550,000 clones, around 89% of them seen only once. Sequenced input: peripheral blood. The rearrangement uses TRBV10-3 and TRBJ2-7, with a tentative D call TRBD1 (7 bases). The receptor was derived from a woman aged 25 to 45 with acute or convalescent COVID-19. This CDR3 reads CAISEAGQSYEQYF. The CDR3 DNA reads TGTGCCATCAGTGAGGCGGGACAGAGCTACGAGCAGTACTTC.